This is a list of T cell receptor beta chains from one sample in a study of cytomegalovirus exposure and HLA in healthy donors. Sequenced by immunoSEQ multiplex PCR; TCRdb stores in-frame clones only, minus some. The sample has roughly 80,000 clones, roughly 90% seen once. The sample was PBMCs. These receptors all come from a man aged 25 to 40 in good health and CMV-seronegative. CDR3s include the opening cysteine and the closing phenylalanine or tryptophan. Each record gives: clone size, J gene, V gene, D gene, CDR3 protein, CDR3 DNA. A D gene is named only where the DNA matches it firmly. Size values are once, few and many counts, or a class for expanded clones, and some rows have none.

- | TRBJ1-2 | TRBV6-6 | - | CASSRQLVYDYGYTF | TGTGCCAGCAGTCGACAGTTGGTTTACGATTATGGCTACACCTTC
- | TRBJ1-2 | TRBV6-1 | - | CASSEAQLYYGYTF | TGTGCCAGCAGTGAAGCGCAACTGTACTATGGCTACACCTTC
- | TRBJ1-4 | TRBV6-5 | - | CASSYSPGEGEKLFF | TGTGCCAGCAGTTACTCCCCAGGGGAGGGGGAAAAACTGTTTTTT
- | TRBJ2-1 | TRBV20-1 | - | CSASAEPPQFF | TGCAGTGCTAGTGCCGAGCCGCCTCAGTTCTTC
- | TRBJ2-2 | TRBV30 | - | CAWSQLVRSGELFF | TGTGCCTGGAGCCAACTAGTACGGTCCGGGGAGCTGTTTTTT
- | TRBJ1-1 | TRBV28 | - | CASNLFPEAFF | TGTGCCAGCAACTTATTCCCTGAAGCTTTCTTT
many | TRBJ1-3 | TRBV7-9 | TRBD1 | CASNKPRQGNEGNTIYF | TGTGCCAGCAATAAACCAAGACAGGGAAACGAAGGAAACACCATATATTTT
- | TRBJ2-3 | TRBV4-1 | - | CASSQDRLSADTQYF | TGCGCCAGCAGCCAAGACCGCCTGAGCGCAGATACGCAGTATTTT
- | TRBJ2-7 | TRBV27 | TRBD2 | CASSLAGLVSYEQYF | TGTGCCAGCAGTCTAGCGGGCCTCGTTTCCTACGAGCAGTACTTC
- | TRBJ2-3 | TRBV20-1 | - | CSAVGTDTQYF | TGCAGTGCTGTCGGCACAGATACGCAGTATTTT
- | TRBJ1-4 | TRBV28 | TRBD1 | CASSFRDRAEKLFF | TGTGCCAGCAGTTTCCGGGACAGGGCGGAAAAACTGTTTTTT
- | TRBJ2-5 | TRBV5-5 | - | CASSLEGHLTWGTQYF | TGTGCCAGCAGCTTGGAGGGACACCTGACCTGGGGGACCCAGTACTTC
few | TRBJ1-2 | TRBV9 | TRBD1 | CASSGSAGQSSF | TGTGCCAGCAGCGGCTCGGCGGGACAGTCTAGCTTC
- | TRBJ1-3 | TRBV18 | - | CASSPPSQYGNTIYF | TGTGCCAGCTCACCACCGTCGCAGTACGGAAACACCATATATTTT
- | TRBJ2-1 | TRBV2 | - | CASSGRSSYNEQFF | TGTGCCAGCAGTGGGCGGAGCTCCTACAATGAGCAGTTCTTC
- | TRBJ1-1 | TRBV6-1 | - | CASSEYFSAGDTNTEAFF | TGTGCCAGCAGTGAATATTTTAGTGCAGGGGATACGAACACTGAAGCTTTCTTT
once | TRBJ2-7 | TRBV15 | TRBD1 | CATSNRDRVNEQYF | TGTGCCACCAGCAACCGGGACAGGGTGAACGAGCAGTACTTC